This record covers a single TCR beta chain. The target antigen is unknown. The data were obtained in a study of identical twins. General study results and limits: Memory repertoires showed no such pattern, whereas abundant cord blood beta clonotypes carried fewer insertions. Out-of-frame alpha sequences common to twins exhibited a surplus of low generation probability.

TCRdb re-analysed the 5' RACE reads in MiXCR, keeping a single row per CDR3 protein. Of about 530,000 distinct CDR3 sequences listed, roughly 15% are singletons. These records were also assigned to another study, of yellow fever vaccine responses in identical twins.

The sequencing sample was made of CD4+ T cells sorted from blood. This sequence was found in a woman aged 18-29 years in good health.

CDR3 residues: CASTRTYEQYF. Here the CDR3 DNA reads TGTGCCAGCACCAGGACCTACGAGCAGTACTTC. This chain connects TRBV2 to TRBJ2-7; D unclear. Germline V CDR1 and CDR2: SNHLY, FYNNEI. Trimming removed 7 bases from V and 2 bases from J, with 6 bases in between. The CDR3 is 11 residues long. The whole variable domain, remainder taken from reference TRBV2 and TRBJ2-7, is EPEVTQTPSHQVTQMGQEVILRCVPISNHLYFYWYRQILGQKVEFLVSFYNNEISEKSEIFDDQFSVERPDGSNFTLKIRSTKLEDSAMYFCASTRTYEQYFGPGTRLTVT.